The clone carrying this T cell receptor beta chain was observed a few times. As yet, its antigen is unknown. This entry belongs to a study of early T cells in non-severe SARS-CoV-2 infection. Broader study findings: In VDJdb matching, anti-spike CD8 responses were favored while private and CD4 specificities went missing.

Attachment of unique molecular identifiers was made to individual cDNA molecules. MiXCR was run by TCRdb on the 5' RACE reads, yielding one entry per CDR3 protein. Here the sample spans about 59,000 distinct CDR3 sequences, under 15% being singletons. V was cut by 8 bases and J by 5 bases, with 20 bases left in between. The CDR3 runs to 15 residues. The germline CDR1 and CDR2 sequences are MGHDK and SYGVNS. The chain links TRBV25-1 to TRBJ2-3; D perhaps matches TRBD2 (5 bases). This TCR derives from an adult who was a healthcare worker with PCR-confirmed SARS-CoV-2 infection or an uninfected control (not recorded which). The sequencing used whole blood, collected at baseline. CDR3 residues: CASGKRRPDGDTQYF. CDR3 nucleotide sequence: TGTGCCAGCGGGAAACGGAGGCCGGATGGAGATACGCAGTATTTT.